The subject of this entry is one TCR beta chain. Antigen specificity is unknown. The data were taken from a study of vaccination effects on CD4 cells after COVID-19. Pools of viral peptides were used by the ViraFEST assay to expand antigen-specific CD4+ T cells ahead of sequencing. Following culture for under 12 days, CD4+ T cells were isolated. Either the BNT162b2 or mRNA-1273 vaccine was given to participants in two doses. J gave up 8 bases and V 1 base, and 5 bases lay outside the gene matches. Germline loops: CDR1 SGHDT, CDR2 YYEEEE. This CDR3 comprises 15 residues. Produced via immunoSEQ multiplex PCR; TCRdb's table is partial and in-frame only. Of 65,000 to 70,000 clones listed, about 80% are singletons.

The sample in question was CD4+ T cells from PBMCs cultured with HCoV-OC43 spike peptides, obtained after COVID-19 vaccination. Subset reported: HCoV-OC43 spike overlapping peptide pool stimulation. The chain carries TRBV5-6 and TRBJ2-2; 10 bases align to TRBD2. The TCR comes from a human donor who received a COVID-19 vaccine. CDR3 DNA: TGTGCCAGCAGCTTGTTTAGCGGGGGGCCTGGGGAGCTGTTTTTT. Protein sequence: CASSLFSGGPGELFF.